These T cell receptor beta chains were read from a single sample in a study of T cells in Graves' hyperthyroidism and ophthalmopathy. TCRdb used MiXCR to reprocess the multiplex PCR reads, holding one entry per CDR3 protein. Here the sample spans about 590,000 distinct CDR3 sequences, approximately 14% being singletons. The specimen sequenced was blood. The receptors originated from a young woman with Graves' ophthalmopathy. Each CDR3 is given with its conserved first and last residue. Each record gives: CDR3 protein, CDR3 DNA, clone size, V gene, J gene, CDR3 length, D gene. The D gene is left open where the match is weak. Clone size is stated in some rows and not others, as once, few, many or a class when expanded.

CDR3 protein: CASSLSWSRATNSYEQYF
CDR3 DNA: TGTGCCAGCAGCTTATCGTGGAGCCGGGCCACGAACTCCTACGAGCAGTACTTC
clone size: many
V gene: TRBV13
J gene: TRBJ2-7
CDR3 length: 18
D gene: NA

CDR3 protein: CASSEKNGVADNEQFF
CDR3 DNA: TGTGCCAGCAGCGAAAAGAACGGGGTAGCGGACAATGAGCAGTTCTTC
clone size: few
V gene: TRBV7-3
J gene: TRBJ2-1
CDR3 length: 16
D gene: NA

CDR3 protein: CASSYGRRTTKFF
CDR3 DNA: TGTGCCAGCAGTTACGGCAGACGCACAACGAAGTTCTTC
clone size: NA
V gene: TRBV6-2/TRBV6-3
J gene: TRBJ2-1
CDR3 length: 13
D gene: NA

CDR3 protein: CATSRATEAFF
CDR3 DNA: TGTGCCACCAGCAGAGCGACTGAAGCTTTCTTT
clone size: many
V gene: TRBV15
J gene: TRBJ1-1
CDR3 length: 11
D gene: NA

CDR3 protein: CASSLEVQGPQETQYF
CDR3 DNA: TGTGCCAGCAGCTTGGAGGTTCAGGGGCCCCAAGAGACCCAGTACTTC
clone size: few
V gene: TRBV5-4
J gene: TRBJ2-5
CDR3 length: 16
D gene: NA

CDR3 protein: CASSSRGAAFF
CDR3 DNA: TGTGCCAGCAGCTCGCGCGGGGCAGCTTTCTTT
clone size: many
V gene: TRBV9
J gene: TRBJ1-1
CDR3 length: 11
D gene: NA

CDR3 protein: CASSLARGAKNIQYF
CDR3 DNA: TGCGCCAGCAGCTTAGCGAGGGGAGCCAAAAACATTCAGTACTTC
clone size: many
V gene: TRBV5-1
J gene: TRBJ2-4
CDR3 length: 15
D gene: NA

CDR3 protein: CASSHNDEQFF
CDR3 DNA: TGTGCCAGCAGCCACAACGATGAGCAGTTCTTC
clone size: few
V gene: TRBV3-1
J gene: TRBJ2-1
CDR3 length: 11
D gene: NA

CDR3 protein: CASLRGGLVLAKNIQYF
CDR3 DNA: TGTGCCAGCCTAAGAGGGGGTCTAGTGTTAGCCAAAAACATTCAGTACTTC
clone size: NA
V gene: TRBV6-1
J gene: TRBJ2-4
CDR3 length: 17
D gene: NA

CDR3 protein: CASRPPVGPEAFF
CDR3 DNA: TGTGCCAGCAGACCCCCCGTGGGCCCTGAAGCTTTCTTT
clone size: few
V gene: TRBV19
J gene: TRBJ1-1
CDR3 length: 13
D gene: NA

CDR3 protein: CASGPGWRRRDTGELFF
CDR3 DNA: TGTGCCAGCGGCCCCGGATGGCGGAGGCGGGACACCGGGGAGCTGTTTTTT
clone size: many
V gene: TRBV12-3/TRBV12-4
J gene: TRBJ2-2
CDR3 length: 17
D gene: NA

CDR3 protein: CASSYSLTGPNTGELFF
CDR3 DNA: TGTGCCAGCAGTTACTCGCTGACAGGACCGAACACCGGGGAGCTGTTTTTT
clone size: NA
V gene: TRBV6-5
J gene: TRBJ2-2
CDR3 length: 17
D gene: NA

CDR3 protein: CAWRGWGHKQFF
CDR3 DNA: TGTGCCTGGAGGGGCTGGGGGCACAAGCAGTTCTTC
clone size: many
V gene: TRBV30
J gene: TRBJ2-1
CDR3 length: 12
D gene: NA

CDR3 protein: CASSLARGRGGGYTF
CDR3 DNA: TGTGCCAGCAGTCTAGCCAGGGGTCGGGGCGGTGGCTACACCTTC
clone size: many
V gene: TRBV2
J gene: TRBJ1-2
CDR3 length: 15
D gene: NA

CDR3 protein: CASSLAGDRDTEAFF
CDR3 DNA: TGCGCCAGCAGCTTGGCCGGAGACAGGGACACTGAAGCTTTCTTT
clone size: many
V gene: TRBV5-1
J gene: TRBJ1-1
CDR3 length: 15
D gene: TRBD1

CDR3 protein: CASSIGSGATYNEQFF
CDR3 DNA: TGTGCCAGCAGCATAGGGAGCGGAGCCACCTACAATGAGCAGTTCTTC
clone size: many
V gene: TRBV7-9
J gene: TRBJ2-1
CDR3 length: 16
D gene: NA

CDR3 protein: CASSRGTHGNQPQHF
CDR3 DNA: TGTGCCAGCAGCCGCGGGACCCATGGCAATCAGCCCCAGCATTTT
clone size: few
V gene: TRBV6-1
J gene: TRBJ1-5
CDR3 length: 15
D gene: NA

CDR3 protein: CSARDDHRGNQPQHF
CDR3 DNA: TGCAGTGCTAGAGACGACCACAGGGGTAATCAGCCCCAGCATTTT
clone size: few
V gene: TRBV20-1
J gene: TRBJ1-5
CDR3 length: 15
D gene: TRBD1

CDR3 protein: CASSGAGAEPLHF
CDR3 DNA: TGTGCCAGCAGTGGAGCAGGGGCAGAACCCCTCCACTTT
clone size: many
V gene: TRBV2
J gene: TRBJ1-6
CDR3 length: 13
D gene: NA

CDR3 protein: CASRNRLAKNIQYF
CDR3 DNA: TGTGCCAGTAGGAACAGGCTAGCCAAAAACATTCAGTACTTC
clone size: NA
V gene: TRBV19
J gene: TRBJ2-4
CDR3 length: 14
D gene: NA

CDR3 protein: CAISDRGPGELFF
CDR3 DNA: TGTGCCATCTCGGACAGGGGGCCCGGGGAGCTGTTTTTT
clone size: few
V gene: TRBV10-3
J gene: TRBJ2-2
CDR3 length: 13
D gene: TRBD1

CDR3 protein: CAWSRGRDSPLHF
CDR3 DNA: TGTGCCTGGAGTCGGGGCAGGGATTCACCCCTCCACTTT
clone size: many
V gene: TRBV30
J gene: TRBJ1-6
CDR3 length: 13
D gene: NA

CDR3 protein: CAWRSGLATYEQYF
CDR3 DNA: TGTGCCTGGAGGTCCGGACTAGCAACCTACGAGCAGTACTTC
clone size: NA
V gene: TRBV30
J gene: TRBJ2-7
CDR3 length: 14
D gene: TRBD2

CDR3 protein: CASSLAGGAGYGYTF
CDR3 DNA: TGTGCCAGCAGCTTAGCTGGGGGGGCGGGATATGGCTACACCTTC
clone size: many
V gene: TRBV7-2
J gene: TRBJ1-2
CDR3 length: 15
D gene: NA

CDR3 protein: CASSVDTGRNTIYF
CDR3 DNA: TGTGCCAGCAGCGTAGATACGGGGAGAAACACCATATATTTT
clone size: NA
V gene: TRBV9
J gene: TRBJ1-3
CDR3 length: 14
D gene: NA

CDR3 protein: CASLYSPGTGGPLAKNIQYF
CDR3 DNA: TGTGCCAGCCTGTACTCACCCGGGACAGGGGGTCCCTTGGCCAAAAACATTCAGTACTTC
clone size: few
V gene: TRBV25-1
J gene: TRBJ2-4
CDR3 length: 20
D gene: TRBD1

CDR3 protein: CASRRMGGTYEQYF
CDR3 DNA: TGTGCCAGCAGGCGTATGGGAGGAACCTACGAGCAGTACTTC
clone size: NA
V gene: TRBV12-3/TRBV12-4
J gene: TRBJ2-7
CDR3 length: 14
D gene: NA

CDR3 protein: CASSETGLSYEQYF
CDR3 DNA: TGTGCCAGCAGTGAAACAGGCCTCTCCTACGAGCAGTACTTC
clone size: many
V gene: TRBV2
J gene: TRBJ2-7
CDR3 length: 14
D gene: NA

CDR3 protein: CASSFLAGGSNTEAFF
CDR3 DNA: TGTGCCAGCAGCTTCCTAGCGGGGGGCTCGAACACTGAAGCTTTCTTT
clone size: many
V gene: TRBV7-2
J gene: TRBJ1-1
CDR3 length: 16
D gene: NA

CDR3 protein: CASSAGQAFSGANVLTF
CDR3 DNA: TGTGCCAGCAGCGCTGGACAGGCCTTCTCTGGGGCCAACGTCCTGACTTTC
clone size: NA
V gene: TRBV9
J gene: TRBJ2-6
CDR3 length: 17
D gene: TRBD1

CDR3 protein: CASSFVRPAYNEQFF
CDR3 DNA: TGTGCCAGCAGCTTCGTTCGACCCGCCTACAATGAGCAGTTCTTC
clone size: NA
V gene: TRBV11-2
J gene: TRBJ2-1
CDR3 length: 15
D gene: NA